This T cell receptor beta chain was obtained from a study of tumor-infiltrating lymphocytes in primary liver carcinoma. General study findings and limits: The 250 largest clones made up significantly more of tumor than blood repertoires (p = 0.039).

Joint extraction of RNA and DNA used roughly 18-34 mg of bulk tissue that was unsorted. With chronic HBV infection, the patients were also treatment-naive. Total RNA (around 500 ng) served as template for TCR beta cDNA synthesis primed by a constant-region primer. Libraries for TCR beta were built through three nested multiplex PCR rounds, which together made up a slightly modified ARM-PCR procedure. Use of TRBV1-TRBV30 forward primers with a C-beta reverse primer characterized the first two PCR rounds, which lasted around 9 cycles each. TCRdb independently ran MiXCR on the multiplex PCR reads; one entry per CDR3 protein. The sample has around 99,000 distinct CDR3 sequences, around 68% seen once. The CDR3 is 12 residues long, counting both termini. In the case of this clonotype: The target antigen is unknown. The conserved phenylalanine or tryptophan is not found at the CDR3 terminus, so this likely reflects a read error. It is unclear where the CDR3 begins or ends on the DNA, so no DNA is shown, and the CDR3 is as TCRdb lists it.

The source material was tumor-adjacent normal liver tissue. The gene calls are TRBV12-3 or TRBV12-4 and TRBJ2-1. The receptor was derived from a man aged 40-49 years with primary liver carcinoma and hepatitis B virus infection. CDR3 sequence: CASSLESNEQLL.